This TCR beta chain emerged from a study of Ad26.COV2.S vaccination and SARS-CoV-2 variants. Study as a whole: Donor joined the COV1001 Ad26.COV2.S trial arm.

This clone was found many times. With 1 base removed from V and 7 bases from J, the gap between germline ends came to 11 bases. From germline, CDR1 is GTSNPN and CDR2 SVGIG (reference sequence). This CDR3 has 12 residues. The treatment: approximately 18 received Ad26.COV2.S at low or high dose, single or two shots; roughly 5 received placebo; per-sample allocation not given. Samples analyzed were those drawn on day 63 after the first vaccine or placebo injection. Method: immunoSEQ multiplex PCR; TCRdb's copy keeps in-frame clones and lacks some. The sample consists of about 420,000 clones, roughly 90% of them appearing once.

Sequenced here: peripheral blood, sampled in a trial of Ad26.COV2.S vaccine versus placebo. The J gene is TRBJ2-7, the V gene TRBV30; D tentatively reads TRBD1 or TRBD2 (5 bases each). The receptor's source is a person aged 18-65 years who received the Ad26.COV2.S COVID-19 vaccine or a placebo. The CDR3 protein is CAWSDEGLEQYF. The DNA for the CDR3 is TGTGCCTGGAGTGACGAGGGGCTTGAGCAGTACTTC.